These 8 T cell receptor beta chains were all obtained from the same sample, sequenced in a study of human T cells and chemical hapten exposure. TCRdb passed the RACE reads through MiXCR, listing each CDR3 protein once. The table records about 98,000 distinct CDR3 sequences, about a tenth of them present only once. Time point indicated: pre-sensitization, week 0. Treatment indicated: therapeutic diphenylcyclopropenone sensitization with weekly scalp DPC. Sequencing was performed on whole blood, taken in connection with sensitization to the hapten diphenylcyclopropenone (DPC). These receptors originate from a woman in her fifties or sixties with alopecia areata. Some clones in this sample may be carry-over from other donors' samples.

Ten or more counts support this clonotype. The genes are TRBV6-6 and TRBJ1-6, with D possibly matching TRBD1 (5 bases). The germline CDR1 and CDR2 sequences are MNHNY and SVGAGI (reference sequence). V was pared by 4 bases and J by 8 bases, with 15 bases between. The CDR3 consists of 15 residues. CDR3 sequence: CASSSGGKEYSPLHF. The CDR3 DNA follows: TGTGCCAGCAGTTCGGGGGGAAAAGAGTATTCACCCCTCCACTTT.

This clonotype was picked up a small number of times. The chain carries TRBV12-3 or TRBV12-4 and TRBJ2-1; 11 bases line up with TRBD2. This CDR3 comprises 16 residues. With 5 bases clipped from V and 2 bases from J, the junction kept 5 bases outside the gene matches. CDR3 nucleotide sequence: TGTGCCAGCAGTCCACTAGCGGGGGCCCCCTACAATGAGCAGTTCTTC. Its translation is CASSPLAGAPYNEQFF.

The chain links TRBV12-3 or TRBV12-4 to TRBJ2-3; D is uncertain. There are 11 residues in the CDR3. Trimming stripped 4 bases from V and 12 bases from J, with 11 bases between. In DNA form, the CDR3 reads TGTGCCAGCAGTTGGAGAGAACACCAGTATTTT. It is translated as CASSWREHQYF.

This clonotype was counted ten times or more. The chain links TRBV5-1 to TRBJ2-1, with 10 bases fitting TRBD1. Trimming cost V 4 bases and J 2 bases; bases outside gene matches: 6. The CDR3 runs 16 residues. CDR1 and CDR2 (germline): SGHRS, YFSETQ. In nucleotides, the CDR3 is TGCGCCAGCAGCCCCACGGGGACAGGGGCCTACAATGAGCAGTTCTTC. It translates to CASSPTGTGAYNEQFF. Combining the CDR3 with reference TRBV5-1 and TRBJ2-1 gives the whole variable domain KAGVTQTPRYLIKTRGQQVTLSCSPISGHRSVSWYQQTPGQGLQFLFEYFSETQRNKGNFPGRFSGRQFSNSRSEMNVSTLELGDSALYLCASSPTGTGAYNEQFFGPGTRLTVL.

Ten or more counts support this clonotype. The chain uses TRBV6-5 and TRBJ1-2; D is ambiguous. The CDR3 length is 14 residues. Germline lookup yields CDR1 MNHEY and CDR2 SVGAGI. V lost 6 bases to trimming and J lost 2 bases, with 13 bases between them. CDR3 sequence reads: CASRPPFGNYGYTF. The CDR3 nucleotides read TGTGCCAGCAGACCCCCCTTCGGGAACTATGGCTACACCTTC.

This clonotype was counted many times. The chain recombines TRBV2 with TRBJ1-6; TRBD1 might be the D (5 bases). V was shortened by 4 bases and J by 11 bases, with 9 bases between the two germline ends. The CDR3 contains 12 residues. Germline loops: CDR1 SNHLY, CDR2 FYNNEI. CDR3 DNA: TGTGCCAGCAGTGTCGGGGCGCCACCCCTCCACTTT. Amino acids: CASSVGAPPLHF.

This clonotype has ten or more counts. V and J are TRBV20-1 and TRBJ2-1, with 7 nucleotides matching TRBD2. This CDR3 is built from 16 residues. V shed 3 bases and J 0 bases; nucleotides not matched to a gene: 8. Per the germline V gene, CDR1 is DFQATT and CDR2 is SNEGSKA (reference sequence). The CDR3 is CSARTGGGSSYNEQFF. The CDR3 DNA reads as TGCAGTGCTAGGACTGGCGGGGGAAGCTCCTACAATGAGCAGTTCTTC.

This clonotype has ten or more counts. The chain recombines TRBV2 with TRBJ2-1, with 11 positions matching TRBD1. This CDR3 spans 14 amino acids. Germline loops: CDR1 SNHLY, CDR2 FYNNEI. With V trimmed by 4 bases and J by 9 bases, 5 bases remained unmatched. The CDR3 sequence is CASSARTGGGEQFF. The CDR3 bases are TGTGCCAGCAGTGCCCGGACAGGGGGCGGTGAGCAGTTCTTC.